Listed here is a single T cell receptor beta chain. TCRdb's table, derived via immunoSEQ multiplex PCR, lists solely in-frame clones and lacks some. The sample has fewer than 90,000 clones; around 78% are singletons. The record originates from a study of memory CD4+ T cells and cytomegalovirus serostatus. Trimming removed 2 bases from V and 4 bases from J, with 12 bases in between. This CDR3 comprises 14 residues. Per the germline V gene, CDR1 is SGDLS and CDR2 is YYNGEE. Single viable CD3+CD4+CD8-CD45RO+ cells were sorted as the memory CD4+ T cells. The chain joins TRBV9 to TRBJ1-1; D remains unclear. This clonotype was sampled from an adult in good health and CMV-seropositive. The sample comprised memory CD4+ T cells from blood. CDR3 coding DNA: TGTGCCAGCAGCGTCACGGCGGGTAGCACTGAAGCTTTCTTT. Its translation: CASSVTAGSTEAFF. The complete variable domain, with remaining parts taken from reference TRBV9 and TRBJ1-1, reads DSGVTQTPKHLITATGQRVTLRCSPRSGDLSVYWYQQSLDQGLQFLIQYYNGEERAKGNILERFSAQQFPDLHSELNLSSLELGDSALYFCASSVTAGSTEAFFGQGTRLTVV.